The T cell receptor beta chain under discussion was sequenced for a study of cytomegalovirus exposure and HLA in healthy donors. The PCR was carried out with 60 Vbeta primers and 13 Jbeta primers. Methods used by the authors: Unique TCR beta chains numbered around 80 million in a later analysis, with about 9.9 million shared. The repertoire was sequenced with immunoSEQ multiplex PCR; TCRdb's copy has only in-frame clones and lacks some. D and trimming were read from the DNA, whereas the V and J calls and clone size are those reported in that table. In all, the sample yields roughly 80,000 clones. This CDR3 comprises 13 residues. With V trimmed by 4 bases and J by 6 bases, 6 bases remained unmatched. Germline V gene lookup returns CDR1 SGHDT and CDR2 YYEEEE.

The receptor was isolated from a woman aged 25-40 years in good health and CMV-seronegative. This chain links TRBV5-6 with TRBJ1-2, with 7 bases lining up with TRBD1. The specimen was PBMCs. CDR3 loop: CASSQGGSDGYTF. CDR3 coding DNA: TGTGCCAGCAGCCAAGGGGGCTCAGATGGCTACACCTTC.